This entry lists 30 T cell receptor beta chains sequenced from one sample in a study of CD8+ T cells in alopecia areata (dated by TCRdb to the late 2010s). Library method: the immunoSEQ multiplex PCR assay. RNA was extracted from all samples and reverse transcribed into cDNA as template for TCR sequencing. TCRdb stores this immuneACCESS table with in-frame sequences only. Part of the clones is absent; in the studies checked, under half of the shortfall reflects unresolved V genes, and no reason is known for the rest. Counted in this sample were 98,000 or so clones; under 65% of them appeared once. Of the sample, approximately 23% is held by the ten largest clones. Sequenced material: NKG2D-low CD8+ T cells sorted from blood. Explained via the paper, the cell subset or site label denotes: sorted CD8+ NKG2D-low blood T cells. These receptors were collected from a human donor with alopecia areata.

This sequence joins TRBV7-9 and TRBJ2-7; TRBD2 aligns across 12 bases. Per germline, CDR1 SEHNR and CDR2 FQNEAQ (reference sequence). This CDR3 spans 16 amino acids. The trim removed 5 bases at V and 6 bases at J, leaving 11 bases unmatched. Here the CDR3 reads CASSTETSGRRTEQYF. The CDR3 DNA is TGTGCCAGCAGCACTGAGACTAGCGGGAGAAGGACCGAGCAGTACTTC.

CDR3 nucleotides: TGTGCCAGCAGCAGCGAGAGGCCCGAAGTCACAGATACGCAGTATTTT. It is translated as CASSSERPEVTDTQYF. The rearrangement joins TRBV7-3 to TRBJ2-3; D not certain. The germline V and J ends were trimmed by 5 bases and 2 bases, with 17 bases remaining between them. This CDR3 has 16 amino acids. Germline CDR1 is SGHTA and CDR2 is FQGTGA.

This chain joins TRBV15 and TRBJ1-3; D possibly corresponds to TRBD1 (5 bases). V dropped 5 bases and J dropped 5 bases, with 13 bases sitting between them. The germline gives CDR1 LNHNV, CDR2 YYDKDF (reference sequence). The CDR3 is 14 residues long. DNA of the CDR3: TGTGCCACCAGCCCCGCCTGGGGGAGAAACACCATATATTTT. Protein product: CATSPAWGRNTIYF.

V is TRBV9 and J is TRBJ2-1; D call uncertain. Trimming shortened V by 3 bases and J by 6 bases, and 16 bases separated the two germline ends. Germline-derived CDR1 and CDR2 are SGDLS and YYNGEE. The CDR3 is 15 residues long. The CDR3 sequence is CASSAADQGANEQFF. For the CDR3, the DNA is TGTGCCAGCAGCGCCGCCGACCAAGGAGCCAATGAGCAGTTCTTC.

The V gene is TRBV21-1, the J gene TRBJ1-1. TRBV21-1 corresponds to a pseudogene. The length of the CDR3 is 11 residues. The CDR3 protein is CASSKADGAFF. For the CDR3, the DNA is TGTGCCAGCAGCAAAGCGGATGGGGCTTTCTTT.

V usage is TRBV7-6 and J usage is TRBJ1-2, with D perhaps matching TRBD1 (5 bases). CDR1 SGHVS and CDR2 FNYEAQ come from the germline V gene. The CDR3 extends over 17 amino acids. The V end was cut by 3 bases, the J end by 0 bases, with 17 bases between. CDR3 sequence (DNA): TGTGCCAGCAGCTTCGAGGGGCGTGCGGTAGCTAACTATGGCTACACCTTC. It translates to CASSFEGRAVANYGYTF.

CDR3 in amino acids: CASGESYNEQFF. DNA for the CDR3: TGTGCTAGTGGTGAATCCTACAATGAGCAGTTCTTC. This sequence joins TRBV12-5 and TRBJ2-1; D is uncertain. With 5 bases removed from V and 1 base from J, the gap between germline ends came to 3 bases. CDR3 length: 12 amino acids. Germline CDR1 and CDR2: LGHNT and FRNRAP. The whole variable domain, remainder taken from reference TRBV12-5 and TRBJ2-1, is DARVTQTPRHKVTEMGQEVTMRCQPILGHNTVFWYRQTMMQGLELLAYFRNRAPLDDSGMPKDRFSAEMPDATLATLKIQPSEPRDSAVYFCASGESYNEQFFGPGTRLTVL.

The table lists this clone with a few counts. This sequence joins TRBV29-1 and TRBJ2-3, with D uncertain. This CDR3 contains 10 residues. The germline V and J ends were trimmed by 7 bases and 4 bases, with 6 bases remaining between them. Germline V gene sequence: CDR1 SQVTM, CDR2 ANQGSEA. The CDR3 DNA sequence: TGCAGCGGTGGGGCAGATACGCAGTATTTT. This codes for CSGGADTQYF.

The chain has TRBV25-1 and TRBJ1-1; D is uncertain. V was clipped by 1 base and J by 2 bases, with 8 bases between them. CDR1 is MGHDK and CDR2 is SYGVNS in the germline V gene. This CDR3 is built from 14 residues. The CDR3 bases are TGTGCCAGCAGTGAATCGTACAGTAACACTGAAGCTTTCTTT. This translates into CASSESYSNTEAFF. Combining the CDR3 with reference TRBV25-1 and TRBJ1-1 gives the whole variable domain EADIYQTPRYLVIGTGKKITLECSQTMGHDKMYWYQQDPGMELHLIHYSYGVNSTEKGDLSSESTVSRIRTEHFPLTLESARPSHTSQYLCASSESYSNTEAFFGQGTRLTVV.

This clone was observed a few times. The chain carries TRBV14 and TRBJ2-2; D possibly corresponds to TRBD1 (5 bases). V lost 4 bases and J lost 7, with 7 bases in between. The CDR3 totals 12 residues. Germline CDR1 is SGHDN and CDR2 is FVKESK. The DNA for the CDR3 is TGTGCCAGCAGCCGGGGCGGCGGGGAGCTGTTTTTT. It codes for CASSRGGGELFF.

V gene TRBV4-1 combines with J gene TRBJ2-1; 13 bases are shared with TRBD2. V dropped 5 bases and J dropped 9; count of bases not matched to a gene: 7. CDR3 length equals 15 residues. Germline CDR1 is MGHRA and CDR2 is YSYEKL. CDR3 DNA: TGCGCCAGCAGCTATGGACTAGCGGGAGCGTCTGAGCAGTTCTTC. Translated, it gives CASSYGLAGASEQFF.

V gene TRBV29-1 combines with J gene TRBJ1-2; the match to TRBD1 covers 10 bases. This CDR3 region has 12 residues. CDR1 is SQVTM, CDR2 ANQGSEA, per germline. The V and J ends lost 6 bases and 5 bases, in that order; junction bases with no gene match: 3. This CDR3 is CSVRDRGYGYTF. DNA for the CDR3: TGCAGCGTCCGGGACAGGGGTTATGGCTACACCTTC.

The rearrangement uses TRBV9 and TRBJ1-2; maybe TRBD1 (5 bases). The V end lost 5 bases, the J end lost 6 bases, and 23 bases lay between the germline ends. This CDR3 comprises 16 residues. The germline V gene has CDR1 SGDLS and CDR2 YYNGEE. The DNA for the CDR3 is TGTGCCAGCAGGACCAGAGTAACTCCGGGGCCTCATGGCTACACCTTC. Translating it yields CASRTRVTPGPHGYTF.

The chain links TRBV30 to TRBJ1-1; D is possibly TRBD1 (6 bases). The ends were cut back, 6 bases at V and 11 bases at J, with 19 bases in the middle. The germline V gene has CDR1 GTSNPN and CDR2 SVGIG (reference sequence). The CDR3 is 12 amino acids. The DNA of the CDR3 is TGTGCCTGCATCCCCGGGACACCGCAGGCTTTCTTT. It specifies CACIPGTPQAFF.

The chain combines TRBV2 with TRBJ1-2, with 7 bases that match TRBD1. Germline lookup yields CDR1 SNHLY and CDR2 FYNNEI. J gave up 4 bases and V 2 bases, and 4 bases lay outside the gene matches. CDR3 length equals 14 residues. In DNA, the CDR3 is TGTGCCAGCAGTGAATGGCAGGGGGGCTATGGCTACACCTTC. It codes for CASSEWQGGYGYTF.

The genes are TRBV2 and TRBJ1-5; D unclear. The germline V gene has CDR1 SNHLY and CDR2 FYNNEI. Trimming cost V 3 bases and J 3 bases, with 3 bases left between them. This CDR3 is built from 12 residues. The CDR3: CASSDINQPQHF. DNA for the CDR3: TGTGCCAGCAGTGACATCAATCAGCCCCAGCATTTT.

This clone has a single count. An end of the junction differs from the germline gene, which may be a read error. This sequence joins TRBV7-9 and TRBJ2-7; 15 bases are a match to TRBD2. Looked up from germline, CDR1 is SEHNR and CDR2 is FQNEAQ (reference sequence). This CDR3 spans 18 amino acids. The CDR3 spells CASSLAIGLAGGNYEQHF. In nucleotides, the CDR3 is TGTGCCAGCAGCTTAGCTATTGGACTAGCGGGAGGGAACTACGAGCAGCACTTC.

The chain uses TRBV2 and TRBJ2-1, with TRBD2 identical over 9 bases. V lost 6 bases to trimming and J lost 7 bases; unmatched junction nucleotides: 10. Germline V gives CDR1 SNHLY, CDR2 FYNNEI. The CDR3 consists of 15 residues. The CDR3, as DNA: TGTGCCAGCAGAATAGCGGGAGCCCCCACAAATGAGCAGTTCTTC. Amino acid sequence: CASRIAGAPTNEQFF.

This chain joins TRBV6-1 and TRBJ2-7, with TRBD1 matching over 7 bases. V trimming: 6 bases; J trimming: 0 bases; junction bases outside the gene matches: 5. CDR1 MNHNS and CDR2 SASEGT come from the germline V gene. The CDR3 has 14 residues. The CDR3 DNA is TGTGCCAGCAGCTTAACAGGGGTCTCCTACGAGCAGTACTTC. Its translation: CASSLTGVSYEQYF.

The CDR3 coding sequence is TGTGCCAGCAGTTTCTCGACAGGGGGCTGGGATGAGCAGTTCTTC. Translation: CASSFSTGGWDEQFF. This chain links TRBV28 with TRBJ2-1, with TRBD1 matching 10 bases. Germline values: CDR1 MDHEN, CDR2 SYDVKM. V shed 3 bases and J 8 bases; nucleotides not matched to a gene: 7. There are 15 residues in the CDR3.

This clone appeared a few times. The same CDR3 arises from other DNA sequences in this sample as well. CDR3 loop: CASSQTSGGSYEQYF. CDR3 in DNA: TGCGCCAGCAGCCAAACTAGCGGGGGCTCCTACGAGCAGTACTTC. The chain uses TRBV4-1 and TRBJ2-7; TRBD2 aligns across 11 bases. Germline V gives CDR1 MGHRA, CDR2 YSYEKL. This CDR3 has 15 residues. V dropped 2 bases and J dropped 0; count of bases not matched to a gene: 0.

The V and J genes are TRBV7-8 and TRBJ2-1; a weak D match, TRBD2 (6 bases). The CDR3 is made up of 13 amino acids. V lost 5 bases to trimming and J lost 6 bases, with 11 bases between them. Germline CDR1 and CDR2: SGHVS and FQNEAQ. CDR3 in amino acids: CASSLQTSNEQFF. The CDR3 DNA reads as TGTGCCAGCAGCCTCCAGACTAGCAATGAGCAGTTCTTC.

The V gene is TRBV6-1, the J gene TRBJ1-1, with no clear D. Trimming removed 7 bases from V and 1 base from J, with 13 bases in between. The CDR3 contains 14 residues. Germline loops: CDR1 MNHNS, CDR2 SASEGT. The CDR3 DNA sequence: TGTGCCAGCACCCACCAAAATCGGAACACTGAAGCTTTCTTT. Translation gives CASTHQNRNTEAFF.

The chain uses TRBV30 and TRBJ2-1, with D uncertain. The CDR3 covers 11 residues. The germline V and J ends were trimmed by 0 bases and 5 bases, with 2 bases remaining between them. Germline V gives CDR1 GTSNPN, CDR2 SVGIG (reference sequence). The CDR3 loop reads CAWSVHNEQFF. CDR3 coding DNA: TGTGCCTGGAGTGTACACAATGAGCAGTTCTTC.

The J gene is TRBJ1-2, the V gene TRBV2; D might be TRBD1 (6 bases). V was trimmed by 11 bases and J by 2 bases, leaving 15 bases between them. This CDR3 is built from 13 residues. The V gene's germline CDR1 is SNHLY and CDR2 FYNNEI. The CDR3 spells CAVQGGKNYGYTF. The CDR3, as DNA: TGTGCCGTACAGGGCGGTAAGAACTATGGCTACACCTTC.

This clone has only a few counts. This rearrangement joins TRBV7-3 to TRBJ2-1, with D hard to call. From germline, CDR1 is SGHTA and CDR2 FQGTGA. The CDR3 covers 12 residues. The V end lost 4 bases, the J end lost 8 bases, and 9 bases lay between the germline ends. CDR3 coding DNA: TGTGCCAGCAGCTCGAATCGGGATGAGCAGTTCTTC. Its protein is CASSSNRDEQFF.

This clone appeared once. The chain links TRBV4-2 to TRBJ2-7; D is unclear. V gave up 1 base and J gave up 7 bases, with 8 bases separating them. The germline gives CDR1 LGHNA, CDR2 YNFKEQ. The CDR3 has 12 amino acids. CDR3 protein: CASSQGISEQYF. The DNA for the CDR3 is TGTGCCAGCAGCCAAGGGATCTCTGAGCAGTACTTC.

The chain links TRBV4-1 to TRBJ2-1, with no clear D. The CDR3 is made up of 14 amino acids. Germline V lookup: CDR1 MGHRA, CDR2 YSYEKL. Trimming cost V 3 bases and J 8 bases, with 14 bases left between them. CDR3 in amino acids: CASSHRSSVYEQFF. Here the CDR3 DNA reads TGCGCCAGCAGCCACCGATCATCGGTGTATGAGCAGTTCTTC.

This clone was seen only a few times. This chain connects TRBV7-6 to TRBJ2-7; D is perhaps TRBD2 (6 bases). CDR3 length: 15 amino acids. V lost 2 bases and J lost 2, with 13 bases in between. Germline V CDR1 and CDR2: SGHVS, FNYEAQ. The CDR3 loop is CASSLNSGRPYEQYF. CDR3 nucleotide sequence: TGTGCCAGCAGCTTAAATAGCGGTAGGCCCTACGAGCAGTACTTC.

The chain recombines TRBV27 with TRBJ2-3; 12 positions match TRBD2. Germline values: CDR1 MNHEY, CDR2 SMNVEV (reference sequence). V shed 6 bases, J shed 0 bases, and the junction held 7 bases outside the gene matches. The CDR3 spans 17 residues. The DNA for the CDR3 is TGTGCCAGCAGCCCTGAAGGACTAGCGGGAAGCACAGATACGCAGTATTTT. Translation: CASSPEGLAGSTDTQYF.